Below, one TCR beta chain is given with its context. Its antigen is unidentified. 13 Jbeta primers and 60 Vbeta primers were used for the PCR. Per the study methods: In a later analysis, of tens of millions of unique beta chains, about 11 million appeared in at least two donors. TCRdb's copy holds only in-frame clones and misses some; the assay was immunoSEQ multiplex PCR. V, J and clone size derive from that table, while D and trimming were established from the DNA sequence. The sample contains more than 95,000 clones, around 81% of which appear only once. This specimen belongs to a study of cytomegalovirus exposure and HLA in healthy donors. Study conclusions and caveats: The authors later linked a missense DCLRE1C variant to TCR beta V- and J-gene trimming. Donors belonging to an Asian-associated ancestry cluster reportedly showed fewer N-insertions in productive TCRs than the roughly 670-donor mean, according to what a later analysis found.

Trimming at V came to 2 bases and at J to 6 bases, leaving 10 bases not matched to a gene. CDR3 length: 15 amino acids. Germline CDR1 reads SGHRS; CDR2 reads YFSETQ. J is TRBJ2-7 and V is TRBV5-1, with TRBD1 matching over 8 bases. The source material was PBMCs. The TCR was taken from a woman in her 30s in good health and CMV-seronegative. The CDR3 sequence: CASSFWAGQGAEQYF. CDR3 nucleotides: TGCGCCAGCAGCTTTTGGGCTGGACAGGGCGCCGAGCAGTACTTC.